Each of the 7 T cell receptor beta chains below was sequenced from the same sample in a study of graft-versus-host responses after intestinal transplantation. For these receptors, no antigen is known. Sequencing used immunoSEQ multiplex PCR; TCRdb keeps in-frame clones, though not all of them. This sample carries about 88,000 clones, more than 85% of them seen once, and the ten largest clones take under 0.4%. The specimen comprised unstimulated CD4+ T cells sorted from spleen or lymph node cells, sampled before transplant. These receptors all come from a human donor who was the organ donor for an intestinal transplant.

V and J are TRBV30 and TRBJ2-1; D gene uncertain. There are 12 residues in the CDR3. Germline V gene data show CDR1 as GTSNPN and CDR2 as SVGIG (reference sequence). V was shortened by 5 bases and J by 7 bases, with 12 bases between the two germline ends. CDR3 DNA sequence: TGTGCCTGGGGTCAAATCTATAATGAGCAGTTCTTC. This sequence encodes CAWGQIYNEQFF.

V and J are TRBV5-1 and TRBJ1-6; 7 nucleotides match TRBD1. This CDR3 is built from 16 residues. Trimming took 4 bases from V and 6 from J; bases not matched to a gene: 10. CDR1 is SGHRS, CDR2 YFSETQ, per germline. CDR3 in DNA: TGCGCCAGCAGCCCCAGCCCGGGACAGACTAATTCACCCCTCCACTTT. Translating gives CASSPSPGQTNSPLHF.

The chain uses TRBV5-1 and TRBJ2-5, with TRBD2 matching over 8 bases. J was trimmed by 5 bases and V by 3 bases; bases with no gene match: 6. CDR1 and CDR2 (germline): SGHRS, YFSETQ. The CDR3 extends over 14 amino acids. DNA for the CDR3: TGCGCCAGCAGCTCAGAGAGCGGGAGTGAGACCCAGTACTTC. This codes for CASSSESGSETQYF.

This clone has only one observation. The CDR3 loop is CAWSGDRGSWGANVLTF. The CDR3 DNA is TGTGCCTGGAGTGGGGACAGGGGATCATGGGGGGCCAACGTCCTGACTTTC. The V call is TRBV30, the J call TRBJ2-6, with 10 bases matching TRBD1. Germline V CDR1 and CDR2: GTSNPN, SVGIG (reference sequence). Trimming removed 1 base from V and 4 bases from J; junction bases left unmatched: 7. The CDR3 is made up of 17 amino acids.

V gene TRBV29-1 combines with J gene TRBJ2-7; D is possibly TRBD1 (5 bases). The CDR3 is 14 residues long. Germline CDR1 SQVTM, CDR2 ANQGSEA. V was shortened by 2 bases and J by 2 bases, with 13 bases between the two germline ends. CDR3 sequence (DNA): TGCAGCGTTGAATCCGACAGTCACCCCTACGAGCAGTACTTC. Translating gives CSVESDSHPYEQYF.

The V and J genes are TRBV4-1 and TRBJ2-1; 7 bases line up with TRBD2. The ends lost 1 base at V and 8 bases at J; junction bases unmatched: 8. The CDR3 consists of 15 residues. Germline loops: CDR1 MGHRA, CDR2 YSYEKL. The CDR3 DNA follows: TGCGCCAGCAGCCAAGTCCGCGGACTAGTCGATGAGCAGTTCTTC. Translation gives CASSQVRGLVDEQFF.

The J gene is TRBJ1-6, the V gene TRBV5-1, with no clear D. CDR3 size: 15 residues. The ends were cut back, 2 bases at V and 4 bases at J, with 10 bases in the middle. Per the germline V gene, CDR1 is SGHRS and CDR2 is YFSETQ. In nucleotides, the CDR3 is TGCGCCAGCAGCTTCATGGCATCTTATAATTCACCCCTCCACTTT. As protein: CASSFMASYNSPLHF.